A selection of T cell receptor beta chains follows, all from one sample in a study of T cell responses to AZD1222 COVID-19 vaccine. Profiling relied on immunoSEQ multiplex PCR, and the TCRdb table lists in-frame clones only, not all of them. The top ten clones hold about 3% of a sample with some 150,000 clones, around 90% of them seen once. The material was peripheral blood, obtained 28 days after the second AZD1222 dose. Every receptor here comes from an adult who received the AZD1222 COVID-19 vaccine. Both conserved end residues are part of each CDR3. D genes are given only for firm matches. Clone sizes are given selectively: once, few, many, or a class where the clone is expanded.

j_call	v_call	clone_size	d_call	cdr3_aa	cdr3_nt
TRBJ2-5	TRBV18	.	.	CASSPRGQETQYF	TGTGCCAGCTCACCACGCGGCCAAGAGACCCAGTACTTC
TRBJ1-1	TRBV11-2	.	TRBD1	CASGRQGGTEAFF	TGTGCCAGCGGTCGGCAGGGGGGCACTGAAGCTTTCTTT
TRBJ2-2	TRBV4-2	once	TRBD1	CASSRPGQANTGELFF	TGTGCCAGCAGCCGGCCAGGACAGGCGAACACCGGGGAGCTGTTTTTT
TRBJ2-5	TRBV11-2	.	TRBD2	CASSRGGGRYQETQYF	TGTGCCAGCAGCCGCGGGGGAGGGAGGTACCAAGAGACCCAGTACTTC
TRBJ2-5	TRBV21-1	once	.	CASSPDTLGGAETQYF	TGTGCCAGCAGCCCAGACACTTTGGGTGGGGCGGAGACCCAGTACTTC
TRBJ1-1	TRBV20-1	.	.	CSASRYEARAFF	TGCAGTGCTAGTAGGTACGAGGCCCGAGCTTTCTTT
TRBJ1-5	TRBV4-2	.	.	CASSQVGGNQPQHF	TGTGCCAGCAGCCAAGTAGGGGGCAATCAGCCCCAGCATTTT
TRBJ1-2	TRBV19	.	TRBD1	CASTTGTERVPYGYTF	TGTGCCAGTACCACCGGGACAGAGCGCGTTCCTTATGGCTACACCTTC
TRBJ2-4	TRBV19	.	.	CASSDSGQNIQYF	TGTGCCAGTAGTGACTCAGGCCAAAACATTCAGTACTTC
TRBJ1-2	TRBV20-1	.	.	CSASLPDNYGYTF	TGCAGTGCTAGTTTGCCGGATAACTATGGCTACACCTTC